The TCR beta chain under discussion was sequenced for a study of Ad26.COV2.S vaccination and SARS-CoV-2 variants. Turning to the study itself: Ad26.COV2.S given intramuscularly, once or twice 56 days apart. Study-wide results and limits: Placebo recipients and vaccine recipients were similar in non-spike TCR breadth.

Indicated treatment: some 20 received Ad26.COV2.S at low or high dose, single or two shots; 5 received placebo; per-sample allocation not given. Specimen acquisition occurred on day 63 following the initial vaccine or placebo injection. A Boston adult aged 18-55 years was the donor. Concerning this clone: Its target is unknown.

Libraries were prepared by immunoSEQ multiplex PCR; TCRdb keeps only in-frame clonotypes and omits some of them. The repertoire holds about 350,000 clones, with approximately 85% as singletons. There are 15 residues in the CDR3. Germline values: CDR1 MGHRA, CDR2 YSYEKL. V lost 2 bases and J 3 bases, leaving 11 bases between the germline ends. The receptor was isolated from a person between 18 and 59 years old who received the Ad26.COV2.S COVID-19 vaccine or a placebo. This specimen consisted of peripheral blood, obtained in a trial of Ad26.COV2.S vaccine versus placebo. The chain employs TRBV4-1 and TRBJ2-1, with D possibly being TRBD1 (5 bases). The CDR3 coding sequence is TGCGCCAGCAGCCAACAGGGTGGGAACTACAATGAGCAGTTCTTC. It codes for CASSQQGGNYNEQFF.